These T cell receptor beta chains were read from a single sample in a study of blood T cell repertoires in COVID-19. Using immunoSEQ multiplex PCR, the repertoire was profiled, and TCRdb retains in-frame clones only, with some absent. The data show around 67,000 clones, with 70% to 85% seen just once and more than 15% held by the top ten. Sequences were obtained from peripheral blood. The receptors originated from a man older than 75 with active COVID-19. The CDR3 runs from the conserved cysteine through the conserved F or W. The order of the fields is V gene, J gene, CDR3 protein.

TRBV2	TRBJ1-2	CASSAEGGNYGYTF
TRBV28	TRBJ2-7	CASSSPGQGNSYEQYF
TRBV19	TRBJ2-1	CASKQRGGDSNEQFF
TRBV5-1	TRBJ2-7	CASSLWTAGLSPFF
TRBV6-5	TRBJ1-5	CASSYRGGQPQHF
TRBV25-1	TRBJ2-5	CASSKGAETQYF
TRBV7-9	TRBJ2-3	CASSPGTSGRDTQYF
TRBV7-9	TRBJ2-5	CASSAQGSGAQYF
TRBV5-1	TRBJ2-7	CASSLASPGGEQYF
TRBV30	TRBJ1-6	CAWSVGTANSPLHF
TRBV6-5	TRBJ1-1	CASSYGTGGMNTEAFF
TRBV2	TRBJ1-5	CASSAQGAPQPQHF
TRBV4-3	TRBJ1-5	CASSQSFGYQPQHF
TRBV3-1/TRBV3-2	TRBJ2-1	CASSQEPLDEQFF
TRBV3-1/TRBV3-2	TRBJ2-3	CASSPSGTSKDTQYF
TRBV11-1	TRBJ2-5	CASRATSGRFETQYF
TRBV28	TRBJ1-5	CASSLSGYNQPQHF
TRBV5-1	TRBJ1-5	CASSYGDNQPQHF
TRBV5-1	TRBJ1-3	CASSQAGTTGNTIYF
TRBV9	TRBJ2-5	CASTMTGGFQETQYF